The rows below give T cell receptor beta chains drawn from one sample of a study of blood T cell repertoires in COVID-19. Generated by immunoSEQ multiplex PCR, the TCRdb table keeps only in-frame clones and is missing some. Altogether about 440,000 clones are present, 70% to 90% being singletons, with the ten largest covering about 2%. Material: PBMCs or T cells enriched from blood (not recorded which). The receptors come from a young woman with acute COVID-19. Each CDR3 is given with its conserved first and last residue. The D gene is left open where the match is weak. Not every row has a clone size; where given, it reads once, few, many or a size class.

d_gene,abundance,j_gene,len,v_gene,CDR3nt,CDR3aa
NA,NA,TRBJ1-1,11,TRBV3-1/TRBV3-2,TGTGCCAGCAGCCTCAACGGTGAAGCTTTCTTT,CASSLNGEAFF
NA,NA,TRBJ1-2,16,TRBV18,TGTGCCAGCTCACCTGAATTAACGACAGCCCACTATGATAGTACCTTC,CASSPELTTAHYDSTF
NA,NA,TRBJ2-1,12,TRBV12-3/TRBV12-4,TGTGCCAGCAGTTTAGACGGTTATGAGCAGTTCTTC,CASSLDGYEQFF
TRBD1,NA,TRBJ2-7,14,TRBV2,TGTGCCAGCAGCCGGGACAGGGGTATCGACGAGCAGTACTTC,CASSRDRGIDEQYF
NA,NA,TRBJ2-3,13,TRBV11-3,TGTGCCAGCAGCTTAGATTCCCGGGATACGCAGTATTTT,CASSLDSRDTQYF
TRBD2,NA,TRBJ2-3,16,TRBV5-1,TGCGCCAGCAGCGCCGGACTAGCGGGACTCACAGATACGCAGTATTTT,CASSAGLAGLTDTQYF
TRBD2,NA,TRBJ2-7,15,TRBV30,TGTGCCTGGAGGGGGGGACTAGCGGGCTTCTACGAGCAGTACTTC,CAWRGGLAGFYEQYF
NA,NA,TRBJ2-4,15,TRBV5-4,TGTGCCAGCAGCCCTATTGGGGACATGAAAAACATTCAGTACTTC,CASSPIGDMKNIQYF
TRBD1,NA,TRBJ1-5,15,TRBV19,TGTGCCAGTAGCCAGGGACAGGGCGCAGGTCAGCCCCAGCATTTT,CASSQGQGAGQPQHF
TRBD1,few,TRBJ2-2,17,TRBV24-1,TGTGCCACCAGTGATGCGGCAGGGGGCTTTTATGCCGGGGAGCTGTTTTTT,CATSDAAGGFYAGELFF
TRBD2,NA,TRBJ2-1,15,TRBV27,TGTGCCAGCAGTGAGACTAGCGGGTCTTCGGATCGGCAGTTCTTC,CASSETSGSSDRQFF
NA,NA,TRBJ2-1,11,TRBV24-1,TGTGCCACCAGTGCCGGGGTTGAGCAGTTCTTC,CATSAGVEQFF